The entry below gives a single TCR beta chain sequence along with its context. Original methodology: Reference gene primer amplification yielded estimated nucleated cell counts. Profiling relied on immunoSEQ multiplex PCR, and the TCRdb table lists in-frame clones only, not all of them. V, J and clone size reflect that table, while D and trimming were determined from the DNA. Of 400,000 or so clones in the sample, around nine tenths were seen once. These data come from a study of blood T cell repertoires in COVID-19. Study at large: Samples of COVID-19 (acute and convalescent) were obtained from the United States, Italy and Spain. Sources were T cells, B-cell-depleted T cells, or PBMCs; the material itself was cDNA or gDNA.

Germline values: CDR1 SGHVS, CDR2 FQNEAQ. The CDR3 has 15 amino acids. With V trimmed by 1 base and J by 2 bases, 4 bases remained unmatched. This sequence joins TRBV7-8 and TRBJ2-5; TRBD1 matches at 7 bases. The sample was peripheral blood. This sequence was found in a human donor in a cohort sampled during active COVID-19. CDR3 sequence (DNA): TGTGCCAGCAGCTTAGTAAGGGGACAGCAAGAGACCCAGTACTTC. This sequence encodes CASSLVRGQQETQYF.